These 13 T cell receptor beta chains share one sample of origin, sequenced in a study of beta chain features in type 1 diabetes listed by TCRdb under 2018. Library preparation was by the immunoSEQ multiplex PCR assay. All of the isolated RNA was reverse transcribed with the High Capacity cDNA Reverse Transcription Kit, so expressed TCRB transcripts were sequenced. TCRdb's version of the immuneACCESS table is confined to in-frame rearrangements and falls short of the full clone set. An unresolved V gene accounts for under half of the shortfall where checked; the remainder is of unknown origin. The sample contains some 400,000 clones, about 15% of them found a single time. Approximately 0.02% of the sample lies in the top ten. The sample consisted of naive CD4+ T cells from blood. The cell subset or site label of this sample denotes: true naive CD4+ T cells. All receptors come from a young woman in good health.

This chain connects TRBV5-1 to TRBJ1-1, with D perhaps TRBD1 (5 bases). In germline, CDR1 is SGHRS, CDR2 YFSETQ. This CDR3 spans 14 amino acids. V dropped 4 bases and J dropped 3 bases, with 13 bases sitting between them. The CDR3 spells CASSPRWDYTEAFF. CDR3 nucleotide sequence: TGCGCCAGCAGCCCTCGGTGGGACTACACTGAAGCTTTCTTT.

V and J are TRBV27 and TRBJ2-1; the match to TRBD1 covers 9 bases. The CDR3 has 13 amino acids. Germline CDR1 and CDR2: MNHEY and SMNVEV (reference sequence). The J segment lost 3 bases and the V segment lost 9 bases, leaving 3 bases of the junction unmatched. The CDR3 spells CASGGQGYNEQFF. The CDR3 region has the DNA TGTGCCAGTGGGGGACAGGGCTACAATGAGCAGTTCTTC.

This clone was seen only a few times. The chain combines TRBV30 with TRBJ2-3; no firm D call. The CDR3 totals 13 residues. V shed 2 bases and J shed 2 bases, with 8 bases lying between them. Germline V CDR1 and CDR2: GTSNPN, SVGIG (reference sequence). CDR3 sequence reads: CAWSSSHTDTQYF. The DNA of the CDR3 is TGTGCCTGGAGTTCGAGCCACACAGATACGCAGTATTTT. The full variable domain, completed using reference TRBV30 and TRBJ2-3, is SQTIHQWPATLVQPVGSPLSLECTVEGTSNPNLYWYRQAAGRGLQLLFYSVGIGQISSEVPQNLSASRPQDRQFILSSKKLLLSDSGFYLCAWSSSHTDTQYFGPGTRLTVL.

The chain carries TRBV18 and TRBJ2-7; 7 nucleotides line up with TRBD2. This CDR3 is built from 16 residues. CDR1 and CDR2 (germline): KGHSH, LQKENI. J lost 3 bases, V lost 1 base, and 9 bases had no gene match. The CDR3 DNA follows: TGTGCCAGCTCACCACGGACCTTCGGGGGGAGCTACGAGCAGTACTTC. Residues: CASSPRTFGGSYEQYF.

The table lists this clone with a few counts. The chain joins TRBV13 to TRBJ2-7; D perhaps matches TRBD2 (5 bases). Trimming took 3 bases from V and 1 from J, leaving 13 bases between them. The CDR3 runs to 15 residues. Germline V CDR1 and CDR2: PRHDT, FYEKMQ (reference sequence). The CDR3 DNA reads TGTGCCAGCAGCTTCGGACTTCGGGGATCCTACGAGCAGTACTTC. Encoded protein: CASSFGLRGSYEQYF.

This clone occurred a few times. This sequence joins TRBV20-1 and TRBJ2-7, with D hard to call. Trimming left V 3 bases short and J 3 bases short, with 6 bases between. Germline CDR1 and CDR2: DFQATT and SNEGSKA (reference sequence). The CDR3 contains 11 residues. CDR3 in DNA: TGCAGTGCTAGTGCAGTCTACGAGCAGTACTTC. It translates to CSASAVYEQYF.

This chain joins TRBV18 and TRBJ2-5; the match to TRBD1 covers 7 bases. With 5 bases clipped from V and 2 bases from J, the junction kept 2 bases outside the gene matches. CDR3 length equals 13 residues. Per the germline V gene, CDR1 is KGHSH and CDR2 is LQKENI. The CDR3 is CASSGTAQETQYF. DNA of the CDR3: TGTGCCAGCTCAGGGACAGCGCAAGAGACCCAGTACTTC.

V usage is TRBV28 and J usage is TRBJ2-7, with 8 nucleotides matching TRBD1. The CDR3 is 15 amino acids. V lost 1 base, J lost 3 bases, and 5 bases stayed unmatched. Germline V lookup: CDR1 MDHEN, CDR2 SYDVKM. The CDR3 is CASSLYGTGLYEQYF. CDR3 DNA: TGTGCCAGCAGTTTATATGGGACAGGTCTCTACGAGCAGTACTTC.

V usage is TRBV28 and J usage is TRBJ2-7; possibly TRBD2 for D (5 bases). Germline V gene sequence: CDR1 MDHEN, CDR2 SYDVKM. Trimming removed 6 bases from V and 3 bases from J, with 9 bases in between. This CDR3 is 12 amino acids long. The CDR3 sequence: CASREAFYEQYF. The CDR3 DNA reads TGTGCCAGCAGGGAGGCCTTCTACGAGCAGTACTTC.

This clone has a handful of counts. The V and J genes are TRBV5-1 and TRBJ2-7; perhaps TRBD2 as D (5 bases). The CDR3 extends over 14 amino acids. The V and J ends lost 5 bases and 0 bases respectively, with 12 bases between them. Per germline, CDR1 SGHRS and CDR2 YFSETQ. In DNA form, the CDR3 reads TGCGCCAGCAGATCGGGAACCAGCTCCTACGAGCAGTACTTC. Translating gives CASRSGTSSYEQYF.

The genes are TRBV30 and TRBJ1-4, with 9 positions matching TRBD1. V lost 1 base, J lost 5 bases, and 8 bases stayed unmatched. This CDR3 region has 16 residues. The germline V gene has CDR1 GTSNPN and CDR2 SVGIG (reference sequence). The CDR3: CAWSAHRTGANEKLFF. The DNA for the CDR3 is TGTGCCTGGAGTGCACACCGGACAGGGGCAAATGAAAAACTGTTTTTT. Based on the CDR3 plus reference TRBV30 and TRBJ1-4, the full variable domain is SQTIHQWPATLVQPVGSPLSLECTVEGTSNPNLYWYRQAAGRGLQLLFYSVGIGQISSEVPQNLSASRPQDRQFILSSKKLLLSDSGFYLCAWSAHRTGANEKLFFGSGTQLSVL.

This clone has just a few counts. The J gene is TRBJ2-6, the V gene TRBV30; D gene uncertain. V dropped 2 bases and J dropped 0 bases, with 5 bases sitting between them. CDR1 and CDR2 (germline): GTSNPN, SVGIG (reference sequence). The CDR3 has 14 residues. CDR3 residues: CAWSISSGANVLTF. The CDR3 nucleotides are TGTGCCTGGAGTATCAGCTCTGGGGCCAACGTCCTGACTTTC.

The chain links TRBV27 to TRBJ2-1; TRBD2 is a possible D gene (6 bases). The CDR3 has 15 residues. Looked up from germline, CDR1 is MNHEY and CDR2 is SMNVEV (reference sequence). Trimming left V 4 bases short and J 8 bases short, with 18 bases between. The CDR3 sequence: CASSSGAAGEDEQFF. DNA for the CDR3: TGTGCCAGCAGTTCCGGAGCGGCTGGGGAGGATGAGCAGTTCTTC.